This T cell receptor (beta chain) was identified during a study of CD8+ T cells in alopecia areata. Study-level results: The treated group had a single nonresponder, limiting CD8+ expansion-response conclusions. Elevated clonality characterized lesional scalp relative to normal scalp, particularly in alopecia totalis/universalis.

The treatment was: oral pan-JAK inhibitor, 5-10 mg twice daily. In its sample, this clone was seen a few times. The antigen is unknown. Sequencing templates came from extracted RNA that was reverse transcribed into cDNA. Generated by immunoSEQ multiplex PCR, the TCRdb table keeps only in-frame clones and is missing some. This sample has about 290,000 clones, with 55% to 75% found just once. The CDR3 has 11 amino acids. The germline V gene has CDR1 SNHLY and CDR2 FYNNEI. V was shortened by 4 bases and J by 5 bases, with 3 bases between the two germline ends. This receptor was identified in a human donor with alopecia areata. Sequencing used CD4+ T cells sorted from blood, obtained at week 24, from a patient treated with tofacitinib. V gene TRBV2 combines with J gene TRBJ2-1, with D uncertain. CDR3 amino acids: CASSGHNEQFF. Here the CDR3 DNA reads TGTGCCAGCAGTGGACACAATGAGCAGTTCTTC.